Below are 13 T cell receptor beta chains sequenced from a single sample in a study of cytomegalovirus exposure and HLA in healthy donors. PCR employed 60 Vbeta and 13 Jbeta primers. TCRdb's copy holds only in-frame clones and misses some; the assay was immunoSEQ multiplex PCR. The profile shows under 250,000 clones, roughly 85% of them singletons. The specimen sequenced was PBMCs. These receptors came from a woman aged 30 to 39 in good health and CMV-seropositive.

This chain connects TRBV10-3 to TRBJ1-2, with D perhaps TRBD1 (5 bases). Looked up from germline, CDR1 is ENHRY and CDR2 is SYGVKD. V lost 2 bases and J 4 bases, leaving 8 bases between the germline ends. This CDR3 is 13 amino acids long. This CDR3 is CAISEGGAYGYTF. The CDR3 DNA is TGTGCCATCAGTGAGGGTGGGGCCTATGGCTACACCTTC.

This sequence joins TRBV2 and TRBJ1-2; TRBD1 might be the D (5 bases). Trimming took 11 bases from V and 0 from J, leaving 13 bases between them. The CDR3 totals 13 residues. Germline V gives CDR1 SNHLY, CDR2 FYNNEI. This CDR3 is CAGVGGTNYGYTF. CDR3 DNA sequence: TGTGCCGGTGTGGGGGGGACTAACTATGGCTACACCTTC.

This clone was counted a few times. The J gene is TRBJ2-3, the V gene TRBV5-8; D ambiguous. The V and J ends lost 1 base and 5 bases respectively, with 5 bases between them. The germline CDR1 and CDR2 sequences are SGHTS and YDEGEE. CDR3 length: 12 residues. The CDR3 spells CASSLLRDTQYF. CDR3 in DNA: TGTGCCAGCAGCTTGCTGAGAGATACGCAGTATTTT. Full variable domain (remainder filled in from reference TRBV5-8 and TRBJ2-3): EAGVTQSPTHLIKTRGQQATLRCSPISGHTSVYWYQQALGLGLQFLLWYDEGEERNRGNFPPRFSGRQFPNYSSELNVNALELEDSALYLCASSLLRDTQYFGPGTRLTVL.

The chain is built from TRBV5-4 and TRBJ1-2, with D possibly matching TRBD1 (5 bases). CDR3 size: 15 residues. V was clipped by 3 bases and J by 3 bases, with 15 bases between them. CDR1 SGHNT and CDR2 YYREEE come from the germline V gene (reference sequence). In DNA, the CDR3 is TGTGCCAGCAGCTCGTCACGGCAGGGCGACTATGGCTACACCTTC. Protein: CASSSSRQGDYGYTF.

The rearrangement uses TRBV9 and TRBJ1-2; 11 nucleotides align to TRBD1. Germline values: CDR1 SGDLS, CDR2 YYNGEE. Unmatched junction bases numbered 6, after V lost 2 bases and J lost 6 bases. The CDR3 runs 15 residues. CDR3 region: CASSVSDRGQDGYTF. CDR3 coding DNA: TGTGCCAGCAGCGTGTCGGACAGGGGGCAGGATGGCTACACCTTC.

The rearrangement links TRBV7-2 to TRBJ2-3; perhaps TRBD2 as D (6 bases). Germline assignment: CDR1 SGHTA and CDR2 FQGNSA. CDR3 length: 13 residues. V shed 5 bases and J shed 4 bases, with 10 bases lying between them. The chain's CDR3 is CASSLGLSDTQYF. CDR3 sequence (DNA): TGTGCCAGCAGCCTGGGACTTTCAGATACGCAGTATTTT.

The rearrangement uses TRBV11-2 and TRBJ2-7; D is ambiguous. The V gene lost 0 bases and the J gene lost 4 bases, with 7 bases spanning the gap. Germline V gene lookup returns CDR1 SGHAT and CDR2 FQNNGV. This CDR3 is built from 13 residues. The DNA of the CDR3 is TGTGCCAGCAGCTTAGATCGGAGATACGAGCAGTACTTC. This gives the protein CASSLDRRYEQYF.

This chain uses TRBV4-1 with TRBJ2-1; 8 nucleotides agree with TRBD2. The CDR3 runs 19 residues. Germline loops: CDR1 MGHRA, CDR2 YSYEKL. V lost 4 bases and J lost 6; bases outside the gene matches: 20. Here the CDR3 reads CASSPRAGAGPGLVNEQFF. CDR3 DNA: TGCGCCAGCAGCCCTAGAGCGGGGGCTGGACCGGGACTAGTCAATGAGCAGTTCTTC.

V usage is TRBV2 and J usage is TRBJ1-5; D gene uncertain. The CDR3 runs 14 residues. Germline V CDR1 and CDR2: SNHLY, FYNNEI. Deletions cut 2 bases from V and 5 bases from J, with 10 bases between. The CDR3 region has the DNA TGTGCCAGCAGTGAAAGTTGGGGAGATCAGCCCCAGCATTTT. Its translation is CASSESWGDQPQHF.

The rearrangement links TRBV2 to TRBJ2-1; no definite D call. The CDR3 consists of 16 residues. Trimming stripped 2 bases from V and 0 bases from J, with 11 bases between. The germline CDR1 and CDR2 sequences are SNHLY and FYNNEI. The CDR3 here is CASSELNLLSYNEQFF. CDR3 DNA sequence: TGTGCCAGCAGTGAATTAAACCTACTCTCCTACAATGAGCAGTTCTTC.

This chain uses TRBV5-4 with TRBJ2-1; no clear D gene. This CDR3 has 13 amino acids. The germline CDR1 and CDR2 sequences are SGHNT and YYREEE (reference sequence). V was cut by 2 bases and J by 4 bases, with 7 bases left in between. CDR3 in DNA: TGTGCCAGCAGCTTACAAAAATACAATGAGCAGTTCTTC. This translates into CASSLQKYNEQFF.

The V and J genes are TRBV7-9 and TRBJ2-7; TRBD2 might be the D (6 bases). The germline V gene encodes CDR1 SEHNR and CDR2 FQNEAQ (reference sequence). The CDR3 is made up of 14 amino acids. The germline V and J ends were trimmed by 4 bases and 6 bases, with 16 bases remaining between them. The CDR3 bases are TGTGCCAGCAGCTCAGAAGGAGGGACTGGCGAGCAGTACTTC. Residues: CASSSEGGTGEQYF.

The chain uses TRBV4-3 and TRBJ1-1; 7 bases match TRBD1. V was pared by 5 bases and J by 5 bases, with 11 bases of the junction left unmatched. Germline values: CDR1 LGHNA, CDR2 YSLEER. This CDR3 region has 15 residues. This CDR3 reads CASSTPAGGSTEAFF. The CDR3 bases are TGCGCCAGCAGCACACCGGCAGGGGGTAGTACTGAAGCTTTCTTT.